The clone carrying this T cell receptor beta chain was seen just once. The antigen remains undetermined. This record belongs to a study of T cell clonotyping in hematopoietic cell transplantation. Broader study findings: After transplant, recipient diversity fell while pathologically expanded clonotypes grew through day 180. Broader posttransplant TCR repertoire diversity was predicted by graft donor and pretransplant recipient Inverse Simpson Index values. At the given depth, recipient repertoires were over 95% de novo clonotypes.

Generated by immunoSEQ multiplex PCR, the TCRdb table keeps only in-frame clones and is missing some. The repertoire holds about 27,000 clones, with over 60% as singletons. Specified time point: recipient sample about 28 days before transplant, after cytoreduction. The specimen comprised peripheral blood mononuclear cells, sampled before stem cell transplant. The receptor was derived from a man aged 50-60 years with myelodysplastic syndrome. Some clones in this sample may be carry-over from other donors' samples.

CDR3 sequence reads: CASTRTVRRRGYEQYF. Written as DNA, the CDR3 is TGTGCCAGCACTAGAACTGTCAGGCGGCGAGGCTACGAGCAGTACTTC. The chain has TRBV25-1 and TRBJ2-7; D not certain. Looked up from germline, CDR1 is MGHDK and CDR2 is SYGVNS. Trimming pared 7 bases from V and 3 bases from J, leaving 22 bases between. The CDR3 has 16 amino acids.